Below, 30 T cell receptor beta chains from the same sample are listed, as sequenced in a study of cytomegalovirus exposure and HLA in healthy donors. PCR used 60 Vbeta primers and 13 Jbeta primers. Repertoires were generated with immunoSEQ multiplex PCR, while TCRdb's copy carries only in-frame clones and drops some. The repertoire holds 150,000 or so clones, with roughly four fifths as singletons. The sequenced sample consisted of PBMCs. The source of these receptors is a male donor in good health and CMV-seropositive.

The chain recombines TRBV10-3 with TRBJ1-2; D perhaps matches TRBD1 (6 bases). The germline V gene encodes CDR1 ENHRY and CDR2 SYGVKD. V was trimmed by 10 bases and J by 8 bases, leaving 20 bases between them. The CDR3 covers 13 residues. For the CDR3, the DNA is TGTGCCACAGCCGCAGGGGAACGGAACGGCTACACCTTC. It encodes CATAAGERNGYTF.

The chain employs TRBV30 and TRBJ1-2; D remains unclear. Trimming took off 5 bases at V and 5 bases at J, with 18 bases between the two ends. Germline CDR1 and CDR2: GTSNPN and SVGIG (reference sequence). This CDR3 comprises 14 residues. The CDR3 sequence: CAWDEGNFGYGYTF. The DNA of the CDR3 is TGTGCCTGGGATGAGGGCAACTTCGGGTATGGCTACACCTTC.

This chain connects TRBV7-9 to TRBJ1-5; D ambiguous. CDR3 length: 13 amino acids. With 3 bases removed from V and 9 bases from J, the gap between germline ends came to 12 bases. Germline assignment: CDR1 SEHNR and CDR2 FQNEAQ (reference sequence). The CDR3 DNA reads TGTGCCAGCAGCTTCGGATCCTCGGGGCCCCAGCATTTT. It is translated as CASSFGSSGPQHF. Full variable domain (remainder filled in from reference TRBV7-9 and TRBJ1-5): DTGVSQNPRHKITKRGQNVTFRCDPISEHNRLYWYRQTLGQGPEFLTYFQNEAQLEKSRLLSDRFSAERPKGSFSTLEIQRTEQGDSAMYLCASSFGSSGPQHFGDGTRLSIL.

V is TRBV5-1 and J is TRBJ1-2; maybe TRBD1 (6 bases). CDR3 length: 15 amino acids. The V end was cut by 1 base, the J end by 2 bases, with 12 bases between. The germline CDR1 and CDR2 sequences are SGHRS and YFSETQ. This CDR3 is CASSLTEQGNYGYTF. The CDR3 coding sequence is TGCGCCAGCAGCTTGACCGAACAGGGAAACTATGGCTACACCTTC.

This clone was recorded only once. The rearrangement links TRBV10-3 to TRBJ2-7, with D hard to call. Germline-derived CDR1 and CDR2 are ENHRY and SYGVKD. The V end was cut by 6 bases, the J end by 6 bases, with 9 bases between. The CDR3 totals 11 residues. In DNA form, the CDR3 reads TGTGCCATCAGCTATGATTTCGAGCAGTACTTC. Its translation: CAISYDFEQYF.

The V gene is TRBV6-6, the J gene TRBJ2-7; TRBD1 might be the D (6 bases). V was clipped by 6 bases and J by 0 bases, with 9 bases between them. The length of the CDR3 is 13 residues. Looked up from germline, CDR1 is MNHNY and CDR2 is SVGAGI (reference sequence). The CDR3 here is CASSRGGSYEQYF. The CDR3 DNA reads TGTGCCAGCAGCCGAGGGGGCTCCTACGAGCAGTACTTC.

The rearrangement uses TRBV30 and TRBJ1-2; 7 positions match TRBD1. The CDR3 has 12 residues. J gave up 4 bases and V 7 bases, and 6 bases lay outside the gene matches. Germline CDR1 reads GTSNPN; CDR2 reads SVGIG (reference sequence). CDR3 sequence: CASTGKGYGYTF. The CDR3, as DNA: TGTGCCTCGACAGGGAAGGGCTATGGCTACACCTTC.

The J gene is TRBJ1-2, the V gene TRBV5-4; D remains unclear. V gave up 4 bases and J gave up 3 bases, with 13 bases separating them. CDR3 size: 14 residues. The germline gives CDR1 SGHNT, CDR2 YYREEE (reference sequence). In nucleotides, the CDR3 is TGTGCCAGCAGCCATGCCACGGGGTACTATGGCTACACCTTC. This gives the protein CASSHATGYYGYTF.

The chain carries TRBV6-5 and TRBJ2-7; the D gene is possibly TRBD2 (6 bases). This CDR3 comprises 12 residues. CDR1 is MNHEY, CDR2 SVGAGI, per germline. V lost 6 bases, J lost 5 bases, and 11 bases lay in between. As DNA, the CDR3 is TGTGCCAGCAGCCGGGGGTACGACGAGCAGTACTTC. Protein: CASSRGYDEQYF.

The rearrangement links TRBV6-5 to TRBJ1-1, with 9 nucleotides matching TRBD1. Trimming removed 7 bases from V and 10 bases from J; junction bases left unmatched: 10. Germline CDR1 is MNHEY and CDR2 is SVGAGI. The CDR3 runs to 13 residues. The CDR3 nucleotides are TGTGCCAGCACCCGGACAGGGGCCGAGGTAGCTTTCTTT. Translating gives CASTRTGAEVAFF.

The chain carries TRBV19 and TRBJ1-2; D gene unclear. The germline V and J ends were trimmed by 2 bases and 2 bases, with 6 bases remaining between them. The CDR3 covers 13 residues. The germline CDR1 and CDR2 sequences are LNHDA and SQIVND (reference sequence). This CDR3 reads CASSINSNYGYTF. The CDR3 nucleotides read TGTGCCAGTAGTATAAACTCGAACTATGGCTACACCTTC.

This clone was counted between two and nine times. The CDR3 loop is CASRPGTVLGAQETQYF. The CDR3 DNA reads TGTGCCAGCAGGCCCGGGACAGTCCTTGGGGCTCAAGAGACCCAGTACTTC. This chain joins TRBV2 and TRBJ2-5, with 7 bases matching TRBD1. This CDR3 comprises 17 residues. The V gene's germline CDR1 is SNHLY and CDR2 FYNNEI. V was pared by 6 bases and J by 2 bases, with 15 bases of the junction left unmatched.

The V gene is TRBV14, the J gene TRBJ2-4, with TRBD1 matching 8 bases. The junction had 5 bases not matched to a gene; V was cut back by 1 base and J by 9 bases. The CDR3 length is 14 residues. CDR1 and CDR2 (germline): SGHDN, FVKESK. CDR3 DNA sequence: TGTGCCAGCAGCCAAGTTGAAACAGGGGGCATTCAGTACTTC. This sequence encodes CASSQVETGGIQYF.

This rearrangement joins TRBV6-4 to TRBJ1-1; D gene unclear. V dropped 0 bases and J dropped 4 bases, with 6 bases sitting between them. Germline loops: CDR1 MRHNA, CDR2 SNTAGT. CDR3 length equals 13 residues. CDR3 sequence reads: CASSDSLFTEAFF. The CDR3 DNA reads TGTGCCAGCAGTGACTCCCTTTTCACTGAAGCTTTCTTT.

The V gene is TRBV5-4, the J gene TRBJ2-1; maybe TRBD2 (7 bases). CDR1 and CDR2 (germline): SGHNT, YYREEE (reference sequence). V lost 2 bases and J 5 bases, leaving 17 bases between the germline ends. The CDR3 runs to 16 residues. The CDR3: CASSFRGANLDNEQFF. The CDR3 nucleotides are TGTGCCAGCAGCTTCCGGGGGGCTAATTTGGACAATGAGCAGTTCTTC.

CDR3 bases: TGTGCCAGCAGTACCGACACCCCCTATGGCTACACCTTC. Translating it yields CASSTDTPYGYTF. This chain connects TRBV6-5 to TRBJ1-2; D is unresolved. Germline values: CDR1 MNHEY, CDR2 SVGAGI. The CDR3 has 13 residues. V was pared by 5 bases and J by 4 bases, with 11 bases between.

The chain uses TRBV30 and TRBJ2-1, with a weak D call TRBD2 (6 bases). V lost 2 bases, J lost 0 bases, and 11 bases lay in between. This CDR3 comprises 15 residues. Germline loops: CDR1 GTSNPN, CDR2 SVGIG (reference sequence). CDR3 sequence: CAWSPGLRSYNEQFF. CDR3 coding DNA: TGTGCCTGGAGTCCGGGACTCCGCTCCTACAATGAGCAGTTCTTC.

V usage is TRBV7-2 and J usage is TRBJ1-4; TRBD1 agrees at 8 bases. In germline, CDR1 is SGHTA, CDR2 FQGNSA. With V trimmed by 2 bases and J by 8 bases, 7 bases remained unmatched. This CDR3 contains 15 residues. CDR3 DNA: TGTGCCAGCAGCTTAACCCACAGGGACAGGGAAAAACTGTTTTTT. It is translated as CASSLTHRDREKLFF.

The V gene is TRBV10-1, the J gene TRBJ2-1; 7 bases line up with TRBD1. Unmatched junction bases numbered 4, after V lost 6 bases and J lost 5 bases. The CDR3 is made up of 13 amino acids. Germline V lookup: CDR1 WNHNN, CDR2 SYGVQD (reference sequence). CDR3 amino acids: CASSGTVNNEQFF. The DNA for the CDR3 is TGCGCCAGCAGCGGGACAGTTAACAATGAGCAGTTCTTC.

The V gene is TRBV4-3, the J gene TRBJ1-3, with a tentative D call TRBD1 (5 bases). V was shortened by 0 bases and J by 0 bases, with 9 bases between the two germline ends. Germline CDR1 LGHNA, CDR2 YSLEER. CDR3 length: 16 amino acids. CDR3 amino acids: CASSQERGGSGNTIYF. The DNA for the CDR3 is TGCGCCAGCAGCCAAGAGAGGGGAGGCTCTGGAAACACCATATATTTT.

The chain couples TRBV5-1 to TRBJ2-1; 8 bases align to TRBD2. The CDR3 spans 15 residues. The germline gives CDR1 SGHRS, CDR2 YFSETQ. The V segment lost 0 bases and the J segment 9 bases; nucleotides outside the gene matches: 8. The chain's CDR3 is CASSLGGTSLVEQFF. The CDR3 DNA is TGCGCCAGCAGCTTGGGGGGGACTAGTCTGGTTGAGCAGTTCTTC.

This chain uses TRBV10-1 with TRBJ1-1; D is uncertain. Looked up from germline, CDR1 is WNHNN and CDR2 is SYGVQD (reference sequence). V lost 10 bases, J lost 1 base, and 13 bases lay in between. The CDR3 is made up of 13 amino acids. CDR3 amino acids: CATRGGANTEAFF. Written as DNA, the CDR3 is TGCGCCACTAGAGGTGGCGCGAACACTGAAGCTTTCTTT.

V usage is TRBV2 and J usage is TRBJ2-2; 9 bases align to TRBD1. With V trimmed by 2 bases and J by 13 bases, 5 bases remained unmatched. CDR1 is SNHLY and CDR2 is FYNNEI in the germline V gene. The CDR3 has 13 amino acids. CDR3 nucleotides: TGTGCCAGCAGTGAAATGGGACAGGGCTGGCTGTTTTTT. Its protein product is CASSEMGQGWLFF.

The chain joins TRBV27 to TRBJ2-2; D might be TRBD1 (6 bases). The V gene lost 1 base and the J gene lost 5 bases, with 11 bases spanning the gap. Germline V lookup: CDR1 MNHEY, CDR2 SMNVEV (reference sequence). This CDR3 comprises 15 residues. The CDR3, as DNA: TGTGCCAGCAGTTTATTCGGGACATTGACCGGGGAGCTGTTTTTT. The encoded protein is CASSLFGTLTGELFF.

This clone was recorded a few times. The chain has TRBV28 and TRBJ1-4, with 10 nucleotides matching TRBD1. CDR3 length: 11 residues. Trimming removed 8 bases from V and 11 bases from J; junction bases left unmatched: 2. The germline CDR1 and CDR2 sequences are MDHEN and SYDVKM. CDR3 loop: CASGGQGKLFF. As DNA, the CDR3 is TGTGCCAGCGGGGGACAGGGGAAACTGTTTTTT.

This clone was counted once. The chain uses TRBV2 and TRBJ2-7; a possible D gene is TRBD2 (7 bases). The CDR3 has 19 residues. Germline-derived CDR1 and CDR2 are SNHLY and FYNNEI. Between the trimmed V and J ends, which lost 6 bases and 1 base, there was a span of 28 bases. CDR3 protein: CASSTNRDTRDYRSYEQYF. For the CDR3, the DNA is TGTGCCAGCAGCACCAATCGGGACACCCGGGACTACCGATCCTACGAGCAGTACTTC.

V usage is TRBV5-6 and J usage is TRBJ1-2, with a possible D match to TRBD1 (6 bases). Germline-derived CDR1 and CDR2 are SGHDT and YYEEEE. CDR3 length equals 15 residues. Deletions cut 3 bases from V and 2 bases from J, with 14 bases between. The DNA for the CDR3 is TGTGCCAGCAGCTCAAGGACAGCTATCAACTATGGCTACACCTTC. This translates into CASSSRTAINYGYTF.

The chain links TRBV7-8 to TRBJ2-5; weak D call: TRBD1 (6 bases). The V gene lost 7 bases and the J gene lost 5 bases, with 14 bases spanning the gap. This CDR3 region has 13 residues. CDR1 SGHVS and CDR2 FQNEAQ come from the germline V gene. For the CDR3, the DNA is TGTGCCAGCAACACTCCTGACAGGGAGACCCAGTACTTC. This codes for CASNTPDRETQYF.

The chain joins TRBV7-2 to TRBJ1-2; D is possibly TRBD1 (5 bases). Trimming left V 0 bases short and J 8 bases short, with 16 bases between. The germline gives CDR1 SGHTA, CDR2 FQGNSA. The CDR3 has 15 amino acids. This chain's CDR3 is CASSLAGRAVGGYTF. The CDR3 nucleotides are TGTGCCAGCAGCTTAGCCGGCAGGGCGGTGGGAGGCTACACCTTC.

This sequence joins TRBV7-2 and TRBJ2-7; 10 bases are shared with TRBD1. J gave up 2 bases and V 6 bases, and 4 bases lay outside the gene matches. CDR3 length: 14 residues. The germline V gene encodes CDR1 SGHTA and CDR2 FQGNSA. The CDR3: CASRFGQGAYEQYF. The CDR3 DNA is TGTGCCAGCAGGTTCGGACAGGGGGCCTACGAGCAGTACTTC.